Presented here are 29 T cell receptor beta chains from one specimen sequenced in a study of blood T cell repertoires in COVID-19 (TCRdb year 2020). Library prep was done by the immunoSEQ multiplex PCR assay. In TCRdb, the immuneACCESS table is reduced to in-frame sequences with V and J assigned. These tables do not hold every clone; where another copy was compared, an unresolved V gene accounts for under half, and the others remain unexplained. The sample table records about 480,000 clones; around 88% of these occur just once. Jointly, the top ten make up roughly 12% of the sample. The sample comprised peripheral blood. These receptors were taken from a woman aged 50 to 60 with COVID-19, enrolled during active disease.

This clone was seen once. The V gene is TRBV10-3, the J gene TRBJ1-2; D might be TRBD1 (5 bases). The germline V gene encodes CDR1 ENHRY and CDR2 SYGVKD. The CDR3 runs 13 residues. Trimming pared 10 bases from V and 3 bases from J, leaving 15 bases between. The CDR3 sequence: CATKAAGDYGYTF. The CDR3 region has the DNA TGTGCCACCAAAGCGGCGGGGGACTATGGCTACACCTTC.

This clone was counted once. The rearrangement uses TRBV4-1 and TRBJ2-5; the match to TRBD1 covers 8 bases. The V gene's germline CDR1 is MGHRA and CDR2 YSYEKL. V shed 0 bases and J 3 bases; nucleotides not matched to a gene: 6. The CDR3 totals 16 residues. CDR3 in amino acids: CASSQDIGQGEETQYF. The CDR3 DNA is TGCGCCAGCAGCCAAGATATTGGACAGGGAGAAGAGACCCAGTACTTC.

This clone appeared once. CDR3 residues: CASSPGGRVGQPQHF. The CDR3 region has the DNA TGTGCCAGCAGTCCCGGGGGTCGCGTTGGTCAGCCCCAGCATTTT. The V and J genes are TRBV28 and TRBJ1-5; possibly TRBD1 for D (5 bases). Germline lookup yields CDR1 MDHEN and CDR2 SYDVKM. This CDR3 is built from 15 residues. Trimming took 5 bases from V and 6 from J, leaving 17 bases between them.

The genes are TRBV2 and TRBJ2-5; D may be TRBD1 (6 bases). Germline V gives CDR1 SNHLY, CDR2 FYNNEI. CDR3 length: 15 amino acids. The V and J ends lost 3 bases and 5 bases respectively, with 16 bases between them. CDR3 DNA: TGTGCCAGCAGTGATCCCACAGGGATTAGGGAGACCCAGTACTTC. It codes for CASSDPTGIRETQYF.

This sequence joins TRBV5-1 and TRBJ2-3; 7 bases line up with TRBD2. CDR3 length equals 16 residues. Germline V gene sequence: CDR1 SGHRS, CDR2 YFSETQ. Trimming cost V 0 bases and J 6 bases; bases outside gene matches: 10. CDR3 in amino acids: CASSLDPAGPPDTQYF. The CDR3 DNA sequence: TGCGCCAGCAGCTTGGACCCAGCGGGGCCCCCCGATACGCAGTATTTT.

V gene TRBV19 combines with J gene TRBJ1-1; TRBD1 is a possible D gene (6 bases). The germline V gene has CDR1 LNHDA and CDR2 SQIVND (reference sequence). The CDR3 length is 14 residues. V was pared by 6 bases and J by 5 bases, with 16 bases between. CDR3 amino acids: CASSPRSRGTEAFF. DNA of the CDR3: TGTGCCAGTAGCCCTCGTAGCAGGGGAACTGAAGCTTTCTTT.

This chain joins TRBV11-3 and TRBJ2-7; a possible D gene is TRBD2 (5 bases). The V gene lost 5 bases and the J gene lost 3 bases, with 14 bases spanning the gap. CDR3 length: 14 residues. CDR1 and CDR2 from the germline V gene are SGHNT and YENEEA. As DNA, the CDR3 is TGTGCCAGCAGCGTCGGATCGAGGGACTACGAGCAGTACTTC. Translated: CASSVGSRDYEQYF.

This chain links TRBV3-1 (or the pseudogene TRBV3-2) with TRBJ1-5, with a possible D match to TRBD1 (5 bases). This CDR3 is built from 13 residues. Deletions cut 7 bases from V and 5 bases from J, with 12 bases between. Germline CDR1 LGHDT, CDR2 YNNKEL (reference sequence). This CDR3 is CASTAGMHQPQHF. CDR3 nucleotides: TGTGCCAGCACCGCAGGGATGCATCAGCCCCAGCATTTT.

This rearrangement joins TRBV24-1 to TRBJ1-1; TRBD1 agrees at 11 bases. The CDR3 runs to 18 residues. V shed 1 base and J 5 bases; nucleotides not matched to a gene: 11. CDR1 KGHDR and CDR2 SFDVKD come from the germline V gene. The CDR3 region has the DNA TGTGCCACCAGTGATTTAGCGGACAGGGGGCGCTTAAGAACTGAAGCTTTCTTT. Translating gives CATSDLADRGRLRTEAFF.

The genes are TRBV6-5 and TRBJ2-7, with D possibly matching TRBD1 (5 bases). The CDR3 contains 14 residues. The germline V gene encodes CDR1 MNHEY and CDR2 SVGAGI. Deletions cut 5 bases from V and 3 bases from J, with 14 bases between. The CDR3 bases are TGTGCCAGCAGTAAGGGGCCCTCTTTCTACGAGCAGTACTTC. Protein product: CASSKGPSFYEQYF.

V and J are TRBV5-1 and TRBJ1-5; D is uncertain. Germline V gives CDR1 SGHRS, CDR2 YFSETQ. This CDR3 region has 13 residues. Trimming pared 3 bases from V and 6 bases from J, leaving 10 bases between. CDR3 bases: TGCGCCAGCAGCTCCTTCGAGGGTCAGCCCCAGCATTTT. Translating gives CASSSFEGQPQHF.

The chain is built from TRBV30 and TRBJ1-1; D is undetermined. The CDR3 has 12 residues. Trimming shortened V by 4 bases and J by 4 bases, and 10 bases separated the two germline ends. CDR1 is GTSNPN and CDR2 is SVGIG in the germline V gene (reference sequence). The CDR3 DNA follows: TGTGCCTGGAACGGGGTGGTCACTGAAGCTTTCTTT. Encoded protein: CAWNGVVTEAFF.

This clone was counted between two and nine times. The V and J genes are TRBV14 and TRBJ2-7; 8 bases fit TRBD2. J was trimmed by 5 bases and V by 6 bases; bases with no gene match: 12. The germline V gene has CDR1 SGHDN and CDR2 FVKESK. There are 15 residues in the CDR3. CDR3 protein: CASSKDRGGLHEQYF. The CDR3 nucleotides read TGTGCCAGCAGTAAGGACCGGGGGGGCCTCCACGAGCAGTACTTC.

The chain employs TRBV19 and TRBJ1-5; D possibly corresponds to TRBD1 (6 bases). Germline values: CDR1 LNHDA, CDR2 SQIVND (reference sequence). There are 13 residues in the CDR3. Trimming removed 3 bases from V and 7 bases from J, with 10 bases in between. CDR3 protein: CASSIGGAQPQHF. The CDR3 nucleotides read TGTGCCAGTAGTATTGGGGGCGCGCAGCCCCAGCATTTT. Supplemented by reference TRBV19 and TRBJ1-5, the full variable domain reads DGGITQSPKYLFRKEGQNVTLSCEQNLNHDAMYWYRQDPGQGLRLIYYSQIVNDFQKGDIAEGYSVSREKKESFPLTVTSAQKNPTAFYLCASSIGGAQPQHFGDGTRLSIL.

This chain joins TRBV5-1 and TRBJ2-5; 12 bases are a match to TRBD1. The CDR3 runs 15 residues. The junction had 5 bases not matched to a gene; V was cut back by 3 bases and J by 5 bases. Per the germline V gene, CDR1 is SGHRS and CDR2 is YFSETQ. In DNA form, the CDR3 reads TGCGCCAGCAGCTCGGGACAGGGGGCGTGGGAGACCCAGTACTTC. Its protein product is CASSSGQGAWETQYF. The full variable domain, rest sourced from reference TRBV5-1 and TRBJ2-5, is KAGVTQTPRYLIKTRGQQVTLSCSPISGHRSVSWYQQTPGQGLQFLFEYFSETQRNKGNFPGRFSGRQFSNSRSEMNVSTLELGDSALYLCASSSGQGAWETQYFGPGTRLLVL.

This rearrangement joins TRBV14 to TRBJ2-7; TRBD2 matches 10 bases. V lost 0 bases to trimming and J lost 4 bases; unmatched junction nucleotides: 6. The CDR3 runs to 16 residues. Germline-derived CDR1 and CDR2 are SGHDN and FVKESK. The CDR3: CASSQEGAGGPYEQYF. The DNA for the CDR3 is TGTGCCAGCAGCCAAGAGGGAGCGGGGGGGCCTTACGAGCAGTACTTC.

This chain joins TRBV10-3 and TRBJ2-5; 7 bases line up with TRBD2. CDR3 length: 12 amino acids. The germline V gene encodes CDR1 ENHRY and CDR2 SYGVKD. V shed 4 bases, J shed 5 bases, and the junction held 1 base outside the gene matches. The CDR3 bases are TGTGCCATCAGTGGGGAGGGGGAGACCCAGTACTTC. This encodes CAISGEGETQYF.

The rearrangement joins TRBV3-1 (or the pseudogene TRBV3-2) to TRBJ1-2; TRBD1 aligns across 8 bases. Per the germline V gene, CDR1 is LGHDT and CDR2 is YNNKEL (reference sequence). This CDR3 spans 15 amino acids. V gave up 2 bases and J gave up 0 bases; unmatched junction bases: 2. The CDR3 loop reads CASSQKTGANYGYTF. The CDR3 coding sequence is TGTGCCAGCAGCCAAAAGACAGGGGCTAACTATGGCTACACCTTC.

This clone is a singleton in its sample. The chain couples TRBV11-1 to TRBJ1-6, with D unclear. This CDR3 contains 13 residues. In germline, CDR1 is SGHAT, CDR2 FQDESV (reference sequence). The V gene lost 1 base and the J gene lost 9 bases, with 7 bases spanning the gap. The CDR3 DNA reads TGTGCCAGCAGCTTAGAGGGAGGTTCACCCCTCCACTTT. Translating gives CASSLEGGSPLHF.

The J gene is TRBJ1-3, the V gene TRBV6-6; D is possibly TRBD1 (5 bases). Germline CDR1 reads MNHNY; CDR2 reads SVGAGI (reference sequence). This CDR3 is 14 amino acids long. Between the trimmed V and J ends, which lost 7 bases and 0 bases, there was a span of 10 bases. The CDR3 reads CASKDSRSGNTIYF. CDR3 sequence (DNA): TGTGCCAGCAAAGACAGTCGCTCTGGAAACACCATATATTTT.

This clone was seen once. The chain combines TRBV24-1 with TRBJ1-3; D is possibly TRBD1 (5 bases). The CDR3 loop spans 15 amino acids. Germline CDR1 is KGHDR and CDR2 is SFDVKD. The germline V and J ends were trimmed by 3 bases and 2 bases, with 10 bases remaining between them. CDR3 bases: TGTGCCACCAGTGATCAGACAGTAGCTGGAAACACCATATATTTT. It is translated as CATSDQTVAGNTIYF.

CDR3 coding DNA: TGTGCCAGCAGTGAAGCACCAGGGGCTAACTATGGCTACACCTTC. Its translation is CASSEAPGANYGYTF. The J gene is TRBJ1-2, the V gene TRBV6-1; tentatively, D is TRBD1 (6 bases). Germline V lookup: CDR1 MNHNS, CDR2 SASEGT. The CDR3 totals 15 residues. Deletions cut 0 bases from V and 0 bases from J, with 8 bases between.

The CDR3 DNA is TGTGCCAGCAGCCTAGAGATTGACAGCGTGTCCTACAATGAGCAGTTCTTC. This codes for CASSLEIDSVSYNEQFF. J is TRBJ2-1 and V is TRBV3-1 (or the pseudogene TRBV3-2); weak D call: TRBD1 (5 bases). The V gene's germline CDR1 is LGHDT and CDR2 YNNKEL (reference sequence). There are 17 residues in the CDR3. The V end lost 4 bases, the J end lost 1 base, and 17 bases lay between the germline ends.

The J gene is TRBJ2-2, the V gene TRBV25-1; TRBD1 aligns across 8 bases. J gave up 5 bases and V 8 bases, and 10 bases lay outside the gene matches. Germline V gives CDR1 MGHDK, CDR2 SYGVNS. The length of the CDR3 is 15 residues. The CDR3 here is CASLRTGSRTGELFF. For the CDR3, the DNA is TGTGCCAGCCTTAGGACAGGGAGTCGGACCGGGGAGCTGTTTTTT.

This chain uses TRBV29-1 with TRBJ2-5; the D gene is possibly TRBD1 (5 bases). Deletions cut 6 bases from V and 5 bases from J, with 19 bases between. The CDR3 loop spans 14 amino acids. Per the germline V gene, CDR1 is SQVTM and CDR2 is ANQGSEA. CDR3 amino acids: CSVPFIGQSETQYF. The CDR3 DNA is TGCAGCGTCCCTTTTATCGGACAAAGTGAGACCCAGTACTTC.

The CDR3 protein is CASSFVGLTDTQYF. The CDR3, as DNA: TGTGCCAGCAGCTTCGTGGGACTTACAGATACGCAGTATTTT. This chain uses TRBV7-2 with TRBJ2-3; weak D call: TRBD2 (6 bases). V shed 3 bases and J shed 3 bases, with 10 bases lying between them. The V gene's germline CDR1 is SGHTA and CDR2 FQGNSA. CDR3 length equals 14 residues.

The chain joins TRBV5-5 to TRBJ1-4; no clear D. This CDR3 contains 12 residues. V lost 5 bases and J 7 bases, leaving 9 bases between the germline ends. Germline CDR1 SGHKS, CDR2 YYEKEE (reference sequence). CDR3 bases: TGTGCCAGCAGTAAGGGAGGTGAAAAACTGTTTTTT. Protein: CASSKGGEKLFF.

The chain joins TRBV4-2 to TRBJ2-1; 7 positions match TRBD2. There are 20 residues in the CDR3. CDR1 and CDR2 from the germline V gene are LGHNA and YNFKEQ. J gave up 4 bases and V 1 base, and 19 bases lay outside the gene matches. The CDR3 is CASSQVLRSSGRSGYNEQFF. CDR3 bases: TGTGCCAGCAGCCAAGTTTTAAGGTCTAGCGGCCGATCCGGGTACAATGAGCAGTTCTTC.

This chain joins TRBV7-8 and TRBJ1-5; 7 bases match TRBD1. The CDR3 covers 18 residues. After removal of 4 bases from V and 0 bases from J, the junction contained 12 bases not matched to a gene. The V gene's germline CDR1 is SGHVS and CDR2 FQNEAQ. CDR3 amino acids: CASSSTPGTAYSNQPQHF. The CDR3 DNA sequence: TGTGCCAGCAGCTCAACCCCCGGGACAGCTTATAGCAATCAGCCCCAGCATTTT.